This T cell receptor beta chain was captured in a study of T cell responses to AZD1222 COVID-19 vaccine. The CDR3 has 16 residues. This clone was recorded only once. Profiling relied on immunoSEQ multiplex PCR, and the TCRdb table lists in-frame clones only, not all of them. The sample consists of 120,000 to 150,000 clones, 85% to 95% of them appearing once. The receptor was isolated from an adult in good health. The chain couples TRBV21-1 to TRBJ2-2; the DNA was not used to check the table's D call, TRBD1. TRBV21-1 is recorded as a pseudogene. The source was peripheral blood, collected on day 0 of AZD1222 vaccination. The CDR3, as DNA: TGTGCCAGCAGCAAAGGGACAGCTCGGAACACCGGGGAGCTGTTTTTT. Translation gives CASSKGTARNTGELFF.